The next 28 T cell receptor beta chains were all read from a single sample in a study of PD-L1 blockade in urothelial cancer. Clones were read by immunoSEQ multiplex PCR, and TCRdb kept only the in-frame ones, dropping some. The table lists roughly 46,000 clones, over 75% of them singletons, with 1.9% in the top ten. The time point is: peripheral blood 6 weeks after treatment start. Sequences were derived from PBMCs, sampled around atezolizumab (anti-PD-L1) treatment. Receptors originate from a man over 45 with urothelial cancer.

The gene calls are TRBV2 and TRBJ2-7; perhaps TRBD1 as D (6 bases). Germline CDR1 reads SNHLY; CDR2 reads FYNNEI. V gave up 2 bases and J gave up 2 bases, with 16 bases separating them. This CDR3 contains 16 residues. The CDR3 loop is CASSELWGRRTYEQYF. CDR3 nucleotide sequence: TGTGCCAGCAGTGAACTTTGGGGGCGCAGAACCTACGAGCAGTACTTC.

In its sample, this clone was seen once. The gene calls are TRBV19 and TRBJ1-2; D call uncertain. V was shortened by 7 bases and J by 1 base, with 13 bases between the two germline ends. This CDR3 spans 14 amino acids. Germline CDR1 reads LNHDA; CDR2 reads SQIVND (reference sequence). This chain's CDR3 is CASNPQTRNYGYTF. The CDR3 bases are TGTGCCAGTAACCCTCAGACACGTAACTATGGCTACACCTTC.

The chain links TRBV7-2 to TRBJ2-7; D perhaps matches TRBD2 (7 bases). V lost 3 bases to trimming and J lost 0 bases, with 12 bases between them. Germline CDR1 and CDR2: SGHTA and FQGNSA. CDR3 size: 15 residues. The CDR3 DNA is TGTGCCAGCAGCTTGGGGGGAGGGGGCTCCTACGAGCAGTACTTC. Encoded protein: CASSLGGGGSYEQYF.

The genes are TRBV2 and TRBJ1-1, with a possible D match to TRBD1 (5 bases). Germline assignment: CDR1 SNHLY and CDR2 FYNNEI. V was trimmed by 7 bases and J by 2 bases, leaving 17 bases between them. The CDR3 length is 15 residues. As DNA, the CDR3 is TGTGCCAGCATTGCACCGGGGGGAAAAAACACTGAAGCTTTCTTT. Its protein is CASIAPGGKNTEAFF.

V is TRBV2 and J is TRBJ2-1, with TRBD1 matching over 8 bases. J gave up 7 bases and V 6 bases, and 11 bases lay outside the gene matches. This CDR3 comprises 15 residues. Germline V gene lookup returns CDR1 SNHLY and CDR2 FYNNEI. This CDR3 is CASSADRGLRNEQFF. The CDR3 DNA sequence: TGTGCCAGCAGCGCCGACAGGGGCCTTCGGAATGAGCAGTTCTTC.

The gene calls are TRBV9 and TRBJ1-3, with D maybe TRBD1 (6 bases). This CDR3 spans 16 amino acids. The germline V and J ends were trimmed by 4 bases and 2 bases, with 16 bases remaining between them. CDR1 is SGDLS, CDR2 YYNGEE, per germline. CDR3 bases: TGTGCCAGCAGCCCTACTCGACAGGATCCTGGAAACACCATATATTTT. Protein sequence: CASSPTRQDPGNTIYF. Full variable domain (remainder filled in from reference TRBV9 and TRBJ1-3): DSGVTQTPKHLITATGQRVTLRCSPRSGDLSVYWYQQSLDQGLQFLIQYYNGEERAKGNILERFSAQQFPDLHSELNLSSLELGDSALYFCASSPTRQDPGNTIYFGEGSWLTVV.

V is TRBV6-5 and J is TRBJ1-5, with 8 bases matching TRBD1. CDR1 is MNHEY and CDR2 is SVGAGI in the germline V gene. This CDR3 is 15 amino acids long. With 4 bases clipped from V and 6 bases from J, the junction kept 8 bases outside the gene matches. CDR3 sequence: CASSFSDRGGQPQHF. For the CDR3, the DNA is TGTGCCAGCAGTTTCTCAGACAGGGGCGGTCAGCCCCAGCATTTT.

J is TRBJ1-3 and V is TRBV7-6; TRBD1 aligns across 9 bases. In germline, CDR1 is SGHVS, CDR2 FNYEAQ. CDR3 length: 16 residues. The V and J ends lost 5 bases and 7 bases, in that order; junction bases with no gene match: 12. The CDR3 region is CASSIGSRDRVNTIYF. In DNA, the CDR3 is TGTGCCAGCAGCATTGGGTCCCGGGACAGGGTCAACACCATATATTTT.

This clone has only a few counts. The chain has TRBV9 and TRBJ2-2; D uncertain. Germline V gene lookup returns CDR1 SGDLS and CDR2 YYNGEE. This CDR3 is 16 amino acids long. Trimming took 3 bases from V and 2 from J, leaving 14 bases between them. The CDR3 loop is CASSAVDGPNTGELFF. For the CDR3, the DNA is TGTGCCAGCAGCGCAGTGGATGGGCCCAACACCGGGGAGCTGTTTTTT.

The chain is built from TRBV6-1 and TRBJ2-3, with 10 bases that match TRBD1. Germline CDR1 is MNHNS and CDR2 is SASEGT. J lost 4 bases, V lost 5 bases, and 6 bases had no gene match. CDR3 length: 15 residues. CDR3 sequence reads: CASSSGTGVPDTQYF. The CDR3, as DNA: TGTGCCAGCAGTTCCGGGACAGGGGTCCCAGATACGCAGTATTTT.

CDR3: CASSPGRLGGAFF. The CDR3 DNA reads TGTGCCAGCAGCCCAGGTCGTCTGGGGGGGGCTTTCTTT. J is TRBJ1-1 and V is TRBV7-3; D is perhaps TRBD1 (5 bases). Germline CDR1 is SGHTA and CDR2 is FQGTGA. CDR3 length: 13 amino acids. V was clipped by 5 bases and J by 11 bases, with 18 bases between them.

The chain joins TRBV6-5 to TRBJ2-1; TRBD2 agrees at 8 bases. Germline V gives CDR1 MNHEY, CDR2 SVGAGI. The junction had 6 bases not matched to a gene; V was cut back by 6 bases and J by 5 bases. The CDR3 has 14 amino acids. CDR3 residues: CASRLGGAHNEQFF. The DNA of the CDR3 is TGTGCCAGCAGACTCGGGGGGGCCCACAATGAGCAGTTCTTC.

The genes are TRBV29-1 and TRBJ2-1; D perhaps matches TRBD2 (6 bases). The ends were cut back, 8 bases at V and 12 bases at J, with 26 bases in the middle. Germline V gene sequence: CDR1 SQVTM, CDR2 ANQGSEA. CDR3 length: 14 residues. DNA of the CDR3: TGCAGCTCCGAGGGTGGGCGCGGTATGGGGGGGCAGTTCTTC. Protein product: CSSEGGRGMGGQFF.

This clone was counted once. An end of the junction does not agree with germline; a read error may underlie this. The V gene is TRBV10-3, the J gene TRBJ2-7; 9 bases match TRBD1. The V gene's germline CDR1 is ENHRY and CDR2 SYGVKD. This CDR3 is built from 15 residues. CDR3 coding DNA: TGTGCCATCAGGTCCGGGACAGGGACCTCCTACGAGCAGTGCTTC. This codes for CAIRSGTGTSYEQCF.

The CDR3 protein is CASSADRAGSYEQYF. Written as DNA, the CDR3 is TGTGCCAGCAGCGCGGACAGGGCAGGATCCTACGAGCAGTACTTC. The chain recombines TRBV7-8 with TRBJ2-7; TRBD1 agrees at 8 bases. Germline trimming cut 5 bases from V and 1 base from J; bases unmatched to any gene: 7. This CDR3 contains 15 residues. Germline V gene sequence: CDR1 SGHVS, CDR2 FQNEAQ.

This clone was seen more than once but under ten times. The V call is TRBV13, the J call TRBJ2-1, with 16 bases identical to TRBD2. V dropped 5 bases and J dropped 1; count of bases not matched to a gene: 5. CDR1 PRHDT and CDR2 FYEKMQ come from the germline V gene (reference sequence). This CDR3 contains 18 residues. CDR3 bases: TGTGCCAGCAGCCCAGGGACTAGCGGGAGGGCTTCCTACAATGAGCAGTTCTTC. Its protein product is CASSPGTSGRASYNEQFF.

This rearrangement joins TRBV5-8 to TRBJ1-3; D is undetermined. Germline V CDR1 and CDR2: SGHTS, YDEGEE. The V end was cut by 5 bases, the J end by 3 bases, with 9 bases between. This CDR3 spans 13 amino acids. The CDR3 coding sequence is TGTGCCAGCAGACCCTATAATGGAAACACCATATATTTT. Residues: CASRPYNGNTIYF. The full variable domain, in which reference TRBV5-8 and TRBJ1-3 provide the parts outside the CDR3, is EAGVTQSPTHLIKTRGQQATLRCSPISGHTSVYWYQQALGLGLQFLLWYDEGEERNRGNFPPRFSGRQFPNYSSELNVNALELEDSALYLCASRPYNGNTIYFGEGSWLTVV.

This clone was seen only once. The chain joins TRBV2 to TRBJ2-1, with 8 bases identical to TRBD2. CDR3 size: 15 residues. The germline V gene has CDR1 SNHLY and CDR2 FYNNEI. With V trimmed by 8 bases and J by 9 bases, 15 bases remained unmatched. CDR3 amino acids: CASHQRGSVGGEQFF. CDR3 in DNA: TGTGCCAGCCACCAGCGGGGGTCTGTGGGTGGTGAGCAGTTCTTC.

The chain recombines TRBV27 with TRBJ2-1; TRBD2 matches 13 bases. Losses at the gene ends were 4 bases for V and 5 bases for J; bases not matched to a gene: 2. Germline lookup yields CDR1 MNHEY and CDR2 SMNVEV (reference sequence). The CDR3 has 15 residues. Here the CDR3 DNA reads TGTGCCAGCAGTTGGGGGACTAGCGGGGACAATGAGCAGTTCTTC. Translated, it gives CASSWGTSGDNEQFF.

Only a few counts were recorded for this clone. V is TRBV9 and J is TRBJ1-1; possible D gene TRBD1, 5 bases. The CDR3 sequence is 13 residues long. V lost 2 bases to trimming and J lost 4 bases, with 9 bases between them. Germline CDR1 is SGDLS and CDR2 is YYNGEE. In DNA form, the CDR3 reads TGTGCCAGCAGCGTCTACGGGGGCACTGAAGCTTTCTTT. Amino acids: CASSVYGGTEAFF.

V gene TRBV5-1 combines with J gene TRBJ2-7, with TRBD2 matching 14 bases. CDR1 is SGHRS and CDR2 is YFSETQ in the germline V gene. J was trimmed by 3 bases and V by 4 bases; bases with no gene match: 15. The CDR3 has 19 residues. The CDR3 protein is CASSLRLAGGPVMIYEQYF. The CDR3 DNA follows: TGCGCCAGCAGCCTCAGACTAGCGGGAGGGCCTGTTATGATCTACGAGCAGTACTTC.

The chain employs TRBV20-1 and TRBJ2-7; D is perhaps TRBD1 (6 bases). The CDR3 extends over 11 amino acids. The germline V gene has CDR1 DFQATT and CDR2 SNEGSKA (reference sequence). Trimming took off 6 bases at V and 3 bases at J, with 9 bases between the two ends. CDR3 loop: CSAQTGYEQYF. CDR3 in DNA: TGCAGTGCCCAGACAGGCTACGAGCAGTACTTC.

The genes are TRBV18 and TRBJ1-5, with TRBD1 matching 10 bases. CDR1 and CDR2 (germline): KGHSH, LQKENI. The CDR3 length is 15 residues. V was pared by 6 bases and J by 1 base, with 3 bases of the junction left unmatched. Here the CDR3 reads CASSRTGGSNQPQHF. In nucleotides, the CDR3 is TGTGCCAGCTCGCGGACAGGGGGAAGCAATCAGCCCCAGCATTTT. Full variable domain (remainder filled in from reference TRBV18 and TRBJ1-5): NAGVMQNPRHLVRRRGQEARLRCSPMKGHSHVYWYRQLPEEGLKFMVYLQKENIIDESGMPKERFSAEFPKEGPSILRIQQVVRGDSAAYFCASSRTGGSNQPQHFGDGTRLSIL.

This clone has only one observation. The chain couples TRBV10-1 to TRBJ2-1, with 7 bases fitting TRBD2. With 3 bases clipped from V and 5 bases from J, the junction kept 7 bases outside the gene matches. In germline, CDR1 is WNHNN, CDR2 SYGVQD (reference sequence). CDR3 length: 15 amino acids. CDR3 sequence: CASSDGGLGNNEQFF. The CDR3 bases are TGCGCCAGCAGTGATGGAGGACTAGGCAACAATGAGCAGTTCTTC.

The chain joins TRBV18 to TRBJ2-5, with 10 bases that match TRBD2. V gave up 5 bases and J gave up 1 base; unmatched junction bases: 7. CDR1 is KGHSH and CDR2 is LQKENI in the germline V gene. This CDR3 has 16 residues. This chain's CDR3 is CASSTLAGGFQETQYF. The CDR3 nucleotides are TGTGCCAGCTCAACCTTAGCGGGGGGTTTCCAAGAGACCCAGTACTTC.

The DNA for the CDR3 is TGTGCCAGCAGCGTAGGGGGGGGAGCTCCAGAGACCCAGTACTTC. Translation: CASSVGGGAPETQYF. The V call is TRBV9, the J call TRBJ2-5, with 7 nucleotides matching TRBD2. CDR1 is SGDLS and CDR2 is YYNGEE in the germline V gene. The CDR3 sequence is 15 residues long. The trim removed 0 bases at V and 4 bases at J, leaving 6 bases unmatched. The full variable domain, with the rest looked up from reference TRBV9 and TRBJ2-5, is DSGVTQTPKHLITATGQRVTLRCSPRSGDLSVYWYQQSLDQGLQFLIQYYNGEERAKGNILERFSAQQFPDLHSELNLSSLELGDSALYFCASSVGGGAPETQYFGPGTRLLVL.

This rearrangement joins TRBV4-1 to TRBJ2-7; 10 bases map to TRBD2. CDR1 and CDR2 from the germline V gene are MGHRA and YSYEKL. V shed 0 bases and J 3 bases; nucleotides not matched to a gene: 11. The length of the CDR3 is 18 residues. CDR3 protein: CASSQESPASGGHYEQYF. Here the CDR3 DNA reads TGCGCCAGCAGCCAAGAATCCCCTGCTAGCGGGGGTCACTACGAGCAGTACTTC.

This chain uses TRBV21-1 with TRBJ1-2. TRBV21-1 counts as a pseudogene. The length of the CDR3 is 14 residues. CDR3 nucleotide sequence: TGTGCCAGTTGGCCTCCAATCCCCGGGTATGGCTACACCTTC. This translates into CASWPPIPGYGYTF.